This is a list of T cell receptor beta chains from one sample in a study of cytomegalovirus exposure and HLA in healthy donors. Produced via immunoSEQ multiplex PCR; TCRdb's table is partial and in-frame only. Its table lists roughly 140,000 clones. The sample was PBMCs. Receptor source: a male donor in good health and CMV-seronegative. Each CDR3 is given with its conserved first and last residue. D genes are given only for firm matches.

D gene: TRBD1; V gene: TRBV18; J gene: TRBJ2-2; CDR3 protein: CASSPRQGVAGELFF; CDR3 DNA: TGTGCCAGCTCACCCAGACAGGGTGTAGCCGGGGAGCTGTTTTTT
D gene: NA; V gene: TRBV4-3; J gene: TRBJ2-6; CDR3 protein: CASSRDQGGSGANVLTF; CDR3 DNA: TGCGCCAGCAGCCGAGACCAGGGGGGCTCTGGGGCCAACGTCCTGACTTTC
D gene: NA; V gene: TRBV30; J gene: TRBJ1-1; CDR3 protein: CAWHRSMGTEAFF; CDR3 DNA: TGTGCCTGGCACAGGTCAATGGGCACTGAAGCTTTCTTT
D gene: TRBD1; V gene: TRBV5-1; J gene: TRBJ1-1; CDR3 protein: CASSSDRADTEAFF; CDR3 DNA: TGCGCCAGCAGCTCGGACAGGGCGGACACTGAAGCTTTCTTT
D gene: NA; V gene: TRBV25-1; J gene: TRBJ2-2; CDR3 protein: CASSEYRGTGELFF; CDR3 DNA: TGTGCCAGCAGTGAATATAGGGGCACCGGGGAGCTGTTTTTT
D gene: TRBD1; V gene: TRBV4-3; J gene: TRBJ1-5; CDR3 protein: CASSQGIGTDLSNQPQHF; CDR3 DNA: TGCGCCAGCAGCCAAGGGATCGGGACAGACCTTAGCAATCAGCCCCAGCATTTT
D gene: TRBD1; V gene: TRBV19; J gene: TRBJ1-5; CDR3 protein: CASSRTGGVQPQHF; CDR3 DNA: TGTGCCAGTAGTAGGACAGGGGGCGTGCAGCCCCAGCATTTT
D gene: NA; V gene: TRBV28; J gene: TRBJ2-7; CDR3 protein: CASSWLGVSYEQYF; CDR3 DNA: TGTGCCAGCAGTTGGCTCGGGGTAAGCTACGAGCAGTACTTC
D gene: NA; V gene: TRBV29-1; J gene: TRBJ1-1; CDR3 protein: CSVEVATGLSTEAFF; CDR3 DNA: TGCAGCGTTGAAGTGGCCACAGGGTTGAGCACTGAAGCTTTCTTT
D gene: TRBD1; V gene: TRBV5-1; J gene: TRBJ1-2; CDR3 protein: CASSLTQGDAGYTF; CDR3 DNA: TGCGCCAGCAGCTTGACCCAGGGGGATGCTGGCTACACCTTC
D gene: NA; V gene: TRBV2; J gene: TRBJ2-1; CDR3 protein: CASKFSSYNEQFF; CDR3 DNA: TGTGCCAGCAAGTTCAGCTCCTACAATGAGCAGTTCTTC
D gene: NA; V gene: TRBV5-1; J gene: TRBJ2-5; CDR3 protein: CASSLGGPETQYF; CDR3 DNA: TGCGCCAGCAGCTTGGGGGGCCCAGAGACCCAGTACTTC
D gene: NA; V gene: TRBV28; J gene: TRBJ1-1; CDR3 protein: CASSLLTGGADNTEAFF; CDR3 DNA: TGTGCCAGCAGTTTACTGACAGGTGGGGCCGATAACACTGAAGCTTTCTTT
D gene: TRBD1; V gene: TRBV18; J gene: TRBJ1-1; CDR3 protein: CASSPKLDREAFF; CDR3 DNA: TGTGCCAGCTCACCTAAGCTGGACAGGGAAGCTTTCTTT
D gene: TRBD2; V gene: TRBV6-4; J gene: TRBJ2-3; CDR3 protein: CASSASGGSTDTQYF; CDR3 DNA: TGTGCCAGCAGTGCCAGCGGGGGAAGCACAGATACGCAGTATTTT
D gene: NA; V gene: TRBV30; J gene: TRBJ1-1; CDR3 protein: CAWSVRDTTEAFF; CDR3 DNA: TGTGCCTGGAGTGTAAGGGACACCACTGAAGCTTTCTTT
D gene: NA; V gene: TRBV7-6; J gene: TRBJ2-1; CDR3 protein: CASSSLSSYNEQFF; CDR3 DNA: TGTGCCAGCAGCTCTCTAAGCTCCTACAATGAGCAGTTCTTC
D gene: NA; V gene: TRBV4-3; J gene: TRBJ2-7; CDR3 protein: CASSQDSGEYYEQYF; CDR3 DNA: TGCGCCAGCAGCCAAGACTCGGGGGAGTACTACGAGCAGTACTTC
D gene: NA; V gene: TRBV5-4; J gene: TRBJ2-7; CDR3 protein: CASSPGAGGPYEQYF; CDR3 DNA: TGTGCCAGCAGCCCAGGGGCAGGGGGGCCCTACGAGCAGTACTTC
D gene: TRBD1; V gene: TRBV7-9; J gene: TRBJ2-1; CDR3 protein: CASSLGTGRAYNEQFF; CDR3 DNA: TGTGCCAGCAGCTTGGGGACAGGGAGAGCCTACAATGAGCAGTTCTTC
D gene: NA; V gene: TRBV30; J gene: TRBJ1-1; CDR3 protein: CAWSVQGSGSTEAFF; CDR3 DNA: TGTGCCTGGAGTGTACAGGGCTCGGGGTCCACTGAAGCTTTCTTT
D gene: NA; V gene: TRBV30; J gene: TRBJ1-2; CDR3 protein: CAWSLQFNYGYTF; CDR3 DNA: TGTGCCTGGAGCTTACAGTTTAACTATGGCTACACCTTC